This note documents a single T cell receptor (beta chain) sequence. Its antigen is undetermined. Trimming cost V 4 bases and J 3 bases, with 10 bases left between them. The CDR3 has 13 residues. Per germline, CDR1 SGHVS and CDR2 FNYEAQ. This specimen comes from a study of T cell responses to AZD1222 COVID-19 vaccine. Assay: immunoSEQ multiplex PCR; the TCRdb copy retains only in-frame clones and omits some. Found here are about 110,000 clones, 88% of them singletons; the top ten hold 9.5% to 15%. Notes on the study in general: Nearly half of unique spike-specific TCRs reportedly avoided B.1.351 and B.1.1.7 mutated regions.

The V and J genes are TRBV7-6 and TRBJ2-7; the D is unclear. The clonotype comes from an adult in good health. This specimen was peripheral blood, taken on day 0 of MenACWY control vaccination. Here the CDR3 DNA reads TGTGCCAGCAGCTCAGGACGGATCTACGAGCAGTACTTC. The encoded protein is CASSSGRIYEQYF. The full variable domain, rest sourced from reference TRBV7-6 and TRBJ2-7, is GAGVSQSPRYKVTKRGQDVALRCDPISGHVSLYWYRQALGQGPEFLTYFNYEAQQDKSGLPNDRFSAERPEGSISTLTIQRTEQRDSAMYRCASSSGRIYEQYFGPGTRLTVT.